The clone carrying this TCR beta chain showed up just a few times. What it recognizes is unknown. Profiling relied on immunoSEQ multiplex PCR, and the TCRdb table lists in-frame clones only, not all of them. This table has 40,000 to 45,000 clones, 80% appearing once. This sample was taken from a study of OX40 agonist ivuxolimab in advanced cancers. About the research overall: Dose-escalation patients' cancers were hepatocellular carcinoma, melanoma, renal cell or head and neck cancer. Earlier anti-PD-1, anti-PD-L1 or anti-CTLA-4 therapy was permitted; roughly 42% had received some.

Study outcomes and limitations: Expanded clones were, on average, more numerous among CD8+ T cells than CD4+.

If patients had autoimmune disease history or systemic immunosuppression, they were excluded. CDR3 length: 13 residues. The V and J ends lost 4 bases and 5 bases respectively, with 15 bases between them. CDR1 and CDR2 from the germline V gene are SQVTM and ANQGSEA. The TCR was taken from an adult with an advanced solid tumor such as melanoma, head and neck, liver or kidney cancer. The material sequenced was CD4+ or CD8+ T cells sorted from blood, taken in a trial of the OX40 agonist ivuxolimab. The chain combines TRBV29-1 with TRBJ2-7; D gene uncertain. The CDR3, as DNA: TGCAGCGTTGTGGCTCAGGCTATCAACGAGCAGTACTTC. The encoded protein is CSVVAQAINEQYF.